The 21 T cell receptor beta chains listed next were all sequenced from one sample in a study of cytomegalovirus exposure and HLA in healthy donors. The PCR was carried out with 60 Vbeta primers and 13 Jbeta primers. Assay used: immunoSEQ multiplex PCR; TCRdb lists only in-frame clones, some missing. The sample holds around 90,000 clones; 82% are singletons and the top ten take roughly 3.8%. Sequenced: PBMCs. The source of these receptors is a man over 45 in good health and CMV-seronegative.

The chain recombines TRBV6-1 with TRBJ1-1; the D is unclear. Looked up from germline, CDR1 is MNHNS and CDR2 is SASEGT. Trimming removed 5 bases at V and 4 bases at J, with 14 bases between. The length of the CDR3 is 14 residues. The CDR3 is CASSPLGVPTEAFF. In DNA form, the CDR3 reads TGTGCCAGCAGTCCCCTGGGAGTTCCCACTGAAGCTTTCTTT.

J is TRBJ2-3 and V is TRBV4-3, with 7 bases fitting TRBD2. The CDR3 runs 17 residues. Looked up from germline, CDR1 is LGHNA and CDR2 is YSLEER. V trimming: 0 bases; J trimming: 0 bases; junction bases outside the gene matches: 6. The CDR3 region is CASSQDPAGSSTDTQYF. The CDR3 DNA follows: TGCGCCAGCAGCCAAGATCCAGCGGGGAGTAGCACAGATACGCAGTATTTT.

The rearrangement uses TRBV29-1 and TRBJ2-2; possibly TRBD1 for D (5 bases). From germline, CDR1 is SQVTM and CDR2 ANQGSEA. The CDR3 totals 13 residues. Trimming took 4 bases from V and 4 from J, leaving 10 bases between them. The CDR3 DNA sequence: TGCAGCGTTGTCAAGGGGCGCACCGGGGAGCTGTTTTTT. Translation gives CSVVKGRTGELFF.

This clone has a count of ten or more. The rearrangement joins TRBV7-3 to TRBJ2-2; TRBD2 agrees at 16 bases. V lost 4 bases and J lost 5; bases outside the gene matches: 7. The CDR3 runs to 18 residues. Germline V gene data show CDR1 as SGHTA and CDR2 as FQGTGA. The CDR3 sequence: CASSSMPGLAGGTGELFF. The CDR3 coding sequence is TGTGCCAGCAGCTCGATGCCGGGACTAGCGGGAGGGACCGGGGAGCTGTTTTTT.

The chain is built from TRBV4-3 and TRBJ2-1; 10 positions agree with TRBD2. V was pared by 2 bases and J by 8 bases, with 9 bases of the junction left unmatched. Per the germline V gene, CDR1 is LGHNA and CDR2 is YSLEER. There are 16 residues in the CDR3. CDR3 residues: CASSQLWTSGGDEQFF. In DNA, the CDR3 is TGCGCCAGCAGCCAACTGTGGACTAGCGGCGGGGATGAGCAGTTCTTC.

The chain recombines TRBV28 with TRBJ2-7, with 8 bases fitting TRBD1. J was trimmed by 4 bases and V by 5 bases; bases with no gene match: 10. The CDR3 sequence is 15 residues long. CDR1 and CDR2 (germline): MDHEN, SYDVKM. Here the CDR3 DNA reads TGTGCCAGCAGTCCTCGGGGGACAGGCGTTTACGAGCAGTACTTC. Translating it yields CASSPRGTGVYEQYF.

V usage is TRBV6-5 and J usage is TRBJ1-6; tentative D call: TRBD1 (6 bases). V was shortened by 5 bases and J by 7 bases, with 12 bases between the two germline ends. CDR1 MNHEY and CDR2 SVGAGI come from the germline V gene. CDR3 length: 14 amino acids. The CDR3 here is CASSHGQNNSPLHF. The DNA for the CDR3 is TGTGCCAGCAGTCACGGACAGAACAATTCACCCCTCCACTTT.

The rearrangement links TRBV4-2 to TRBJ2-2, with TRBD1 matching 7 bases. CDR1 LGHNA and CDR2 YNFKEQ come from the germline V gene. With 0 bases clipped from V and 7 bases from J, the junction kept 5 bases outside the gene matches. This CDR3 spans 15 amino acids. The CDR3 DNA follows: TGTGCCAGCAGCCAAGAAAGGGGGCAAATCGGGGAGCTGTTTTTT. Translated: CASSQERGQIGELFF.

The rearrangement links TRBV19 to TRBJ2-1, with 15 positions matching TRBD2. In germline, CDR1 is LNHDA, CDR2 SQIVND (reference sequence). Trimming at V came to 0 bases and at J to 6 bases, leaving 6 bases not matched to a gene. The CDR3 extends over 18 amino acids. CDR3 residues: CASSIERTSGRVSNEQFF. The CDR3 coding sequence is TGTGCCAGTAGTATAGAGCGGACTAGCGGGAGGGTTTCCAATGAGCAGTTCTTC.

The genes are TRBV29-1 and TRBJ2-7, with 9 bases fitting TRBD1. The J segment lost 6 bases and the V segment lost 2 bases, leaving 5 bases of the junction unmatched. Germline CDR1 reads SQVTM; CDR2 reads ANQGSEA. This CDR3 is 13 amino acids long. CDR3 DNA: TGCAGCGTTGAAAAGGACAGGGGTTCCGAGCAGTACTTC. Protein sequence: CSVEKDRGSEQYF.

This chain links TRBV27 with TRBJ2-7; possibly TRBD2 for D (6 bases). The V and J ends lost 7 bases and 2 bases respectively, with 12 bases between them. The germline V gene has CDR1 MNHEY and CDR2 SMNVEV (reference sequence). This CDR3 is 13 amino acids long. CDR3 bases: TGTGCCAGCAAGGCGGGGCCCCCCTACGAGCAGTACTTC. It encodes CASKAGPPYEQYF.

The rearrangement joins TRBV7-9 to TRBJ2-3; 11 nucleotides match TRBD2. CDR3 length: 14 amino acids. V gave up 8 bases and J gave up 3 bases; unmatched junction bases: 4. Germline-derived CDR1 and CDR2 are SEHNR and FQNEAQ (reference sequence). CDR3 in DNA: TGTGCCAGCGGGGCTAGCGGGGGGACAGATACGCAGTATTTT. Its translation is CASGASGGTDTQYF.

This clone was seen only a few times. The chain combines TRBV6-6 with TRBJ2-1; D ambiguous. Trimming took off 7 bases at V and 0 bases at J, with 7 bases between the two ends. In germline, CDR1 is MNHNY, CDR2 SVGAGI (reference sequence). CDR3 size: 13 residues. CDR3: CASTASSYNEQFF. DNA for the CDR3: TGTGCCAGCACCGCTAGCTCCTACAATGAGCAGTTCTTC.

This sequence joins TRBV28 and TRBJ2-7; 11 positions match TRBD2. The CDR3 extends over 13 amino acids. V was clipped by 11 bases and J by 3 bases; unmatched bases: 6. Germline lookup yields CDR1 MDHEN and CDR2 SYDVKM. The CDR3 sequence is CASLAGGVYEQYF. The CDR3 nucleotides read TGTGCCTCCTTAGCGGGAGGGGTCTACGAGCAGTACTTC.

V and J are TRBV19 and TRBJ2-3, with 8 bases fitting TRBD1. The germline CDR1 and CDR2 sequences are LNHDA and SQIVND (reference sequence). This CDR3 contains 16 residues. V was clipped by 1 base and J by 4 bases; unmatched bases: 7. In DNA form, the CDR3 reads TGTGCCAGTAGTATAGCGGACAGGGACCCCCCAGATACGCAGTATTTT. Its protein is CASSIADRDPPDTQYF.

The chain is built from TRBV6-5 and TRBJ1-3, with 12 bases identical to TRBD1. CDR1 and CDR2 (germline): MNHEY, SVGAGI. Trimming removed 4 bases from V and 4 bases from J; junction bases left unmatched: 5. The CDR3 consists of 16 residues. The CDR3 DNA reads as TGTGCCAGCAGTTTATTCGGGACAGGGGGCGGAAACACCATATATTTT. This codes for CASSLFGTGGGNTIYF.

V is TRBV4-2 and J is TRBJ1-4, with TRBD1 as a possible D gene (5 bases). The germline V gene encodes CDR1 LGHNA and CDR2 YNFKEQ. Trimming pared 2 bases from V and 17 bases from J, leaving 21 bases between. The CDR3 sequence is 14 residues long. CDR3 coding DNA: TGTGCCAGCAGCCAACGGGGAGCGGAGGGGAAATGTTTTTTT. It encodes CASSQRGAEGKCFF.

This rearrangement joins TRBV6-1 to TRBJ1-1; TRBD1 aligns across 7 bases. CDR3 length equals 14 residues. In germline, CDR1 is MNHNS, CDR2 SASEGT. The J segment lost 3 bases and the V segment lost 7 bases, leaving 8 bases of the junction unmatched. CDR3 residues: CASTLGGLDTEAFF. The CDR3, as DNA: TGTGCCAGCACCTTAGGGGGCTTGGACACTGAAGCTTTCTTT.

The chain uses TRBV28 and TRBJ1-5; a possible D gene is TRBD1 (6 bases). Germline loops: CDR1 MDHEN, CDR2 SYDVKM. The CDR3 has 18 residues. Trimming took 6 bases from V and 2 from J, leaving 23 bases between them. CDR3 in DNA: TGTGCCAGCAGCTCGGGGAAGGGGGATAGACGCGGCAATCAGCCCCAGCATTTT. Translation: CASSSGKGDRRGNQPQHF.

The gene calls are TRBV2 and TRBJ1-3; a weak D match, TRBD1 (5 bases). The V gene lost 4 bases and the J gene lost 9 bases, with 10 bases spanning the gap. The CDR3 consists of 12 residues. CDR1 is SNHLY and CDR2 is FYNNEI in the germline V gene. The CDR3 DNA reads as TGTGCCAGCAGTGGCCAGGGTGGCACCATATATTTT. Translation: CASSGQGGTIYF.

The chain employs TRBV14 and TRBJ2-1; 10 positions match TRBD2. V lost 6 bases to trimming and J lost 7 bases; unmatched junction nucleotides: 9. Germline assignment: CDR1 SGHDN and CDR2 FVKESK. This CDR3 spans 15 amino acids. The CDR3 DNA sequence: TGTGCCAGCAGTCCTCTAGCGGGAGCGGCGAATGAGCAGTTCTTC. Translated: CASSPLAGAANEQFF. Full variable domain (outside the CDR3, taken from reference TRBV14 and TRBJ2-1): EAGVTQFPSHSVIEKGQTVTLRCDPISGHDNLYWYRRVMGKEIKFLLHFVKESKQDESGMPNNRFLAERTGGTYSTLKVQPAELEDSGVYFCASSPLAGAANEQFFGPGTRLTVL.